The sequence of this T cell receptor (beta chain) was determined in a study of blood T cell repertoires in COVID-19. Whole-study context: The United States, Italy and Spain provided the acute and convalescent COVID-19 samples.

Patients in Seattle were enrolled during active infection, then followed longitudinally. Trimming removed 5 bases from V and 4 bases from J; junction bases left unmatched: 4. CDR3 length equals 13 residues. CDR1 is SGHTA, CDR2 FQGTGA, per germline. Methods used by the authors: From reference gene primer amplification, estimates of nucleated cell counts were derived. Clones were sequenced by immunoSEQ multiplex PCR, and TCRdb holds only the in-frame ones, with some missing. From that table come the V and J calls and clone size; the DNA was used to work out D and trimming. This sample has around 480,000 clones, with about nine tenths found just once.

This chain joins TRBV7-3 and TRBJ1-1, with 7 positions matching TRBD1. The sequencing sample was made of peripheral blood. The sequence came from a woman between 50 and 59 years old with COVID-19, enrolled during active disease. The CDR3 sequence is CASSVSGGTEAFF. For the CDR3, the DNA is TGTGCCAGCAGCGTTTCAGGGGGCACTGAAGCTTTCTTT. The variable domain in full, completed from reference TRBV7-3 and TRBJ1-1, reads GAGVSQTPSNKVTEKGKYVELRCDPISGHTALYWYRQSLGQGPEFLIYFQGTGAADDSGLPNDRFFAVRPEGSVSTLKIQRTERGDSAVYLCASSVSGGTEAFFGQGTRLTVV.